Detailed here is one TCR beta chain. Its antigen is unidentified. The data stem from a study of blood T cells in healthy people across ages. With 2 bases clipped from V and 0 bases from J, the junction kept 10 bases outside the gene matches. This CDR3 is built from 18 residues. Germline-derived CDR1 and CDR2 are LGHNA and YNFKEQ. The study's findings and limits: Age advanced and TCR beta diversity per million T cells fell, roughly linearly. Diversity of TCR beta correlated strongly with naive T cell percentage. With unsorted PBMCs, a conclusive comparison of naive versus antigen-experienced cells was not possible.

Through a sample-barcoded 5' primer and a J-beta primer mix, a second PCR was run for roughly 6 to 11 cycles. TCRdb ran MiXCR on the 5' RACE reads and lists one entry per CDR3 protein. In the table there are some 1.1 million distinct CDR3 sequences, around two fifths of which are singletons. The donors, aged roughly 6 to 100, were healthy Caucasians from Russia. Material: blood. This chain joins TRBV4-2 and TRBJ2-3; TRBD2 matches at 8 bases. This sequence was found in a man younger than 30 in good health. CDR3 nucleotide sequence: TGTGCCAGCAGCCAAAGGATTAGCGGGGTGTCTAGCACAGATACGCAGTATTTT. Its translation is CASSQRISGVSSTDTQYF.